These 20 T cell receptor beta chains came from one sample sequenced in a study of blood T cells in healthy people across ages. The authors ran a second PCR of about 6 to 11 cycles using a sample-barcoded 5' primer and a J-beta primer mix. TCRdb itself ran the 5' RACE reads through MiXCR, one entry per CDR3 protein. Here the sample spans 850,000 or so distinct CDR3 sequences, 25% to 35% being singletons. The sequenced material came from blood. The source is a woman older than 75 in good health.

This chain uses TRBV5-1 with TRBJ2-3; TRBD2 agrees at 12 bases. V dropped 0 bases and J dropped 0; count of bases not matched to a gene: 8. This CDR3 region has 19 residues. CDR1 is SGHRS, CDR2 YFSETQ, per germline. For the CDR3, the DNA is TGCGCCAGCAGCTTGGACCCGACTAGCGGGAGCTTTAGCACAGATACGCAGTATTTT. It yields the protein CASSLDPTSGSFSTDTQYF.

The sample holds many counts of this clonotype. The rearrangement joins TRBV7-2 to TRBJ1-6; 7 bases are shared with TRBD1. CDR1 is SGHTA, CDR2 FQGNSA, per germline. Trimming cost V 2 bases and J 8 bases; bases outside gene matches: 9. There are 16 residues in the CDR3. CDR3 nucleotide sequence: TGTGCCAGCAGCTTACAACAGGGGAGGTTCCATTCACCCCTCCACTTT. Amino acid sequence: CASSLQQGRFHSPLHF. The variable domain in full, with the rest retrieved from reference TRBV7-2 and TRBJ1-6, is GAGVSQSPSNKVTEKGKDVELRCDPISGHTALYWYRQSLGQGLEFLIYFQGNSAPDKSGLPSDRFSAERTGGSVSTLTIQRTQQEDSAVYLCASSLQQGRFHSPLHFGNGTRLTVT.

This clonotype appeared many times. The V call is TRBV7-2, the J call TRBJ2-1; 8 bases line up with TRBD1. The CDR3 sequence is 15 residues long. V lost 4 bases and J lost 4; bases outside the gene matches: 6. Germline V CDR1 and CDR2: SGHTA, FQGNSA. CDR3 nucleotide sequence: TGTGCCAGCAGCTCCCGACAGGGGCTTTACAATGAGCAGTTCTTC. It is translated as CASSSRQGLYNEQFF.

In regard to this clonotype: This may be a read error: a much more frequent sequence differs by one nucleotide. The chain uses TRBV18 and TRBJ2-1; a possible D gene is TRBD1 (6 bases). Germline V CDR1 and CDR2: KGHSH, LQKENI. The CDR3 loop spans 16 amino acids. CDR3 coding DNA: TGTGCCAGCCCACCATACAGGGATCGAGTTAACAATGAGCAGTTCTTC. The encoded protein is CASPPYRDRVNNEQFF.

This clonotype was detected many times. The V call is TRBV7-2, the J call TRBJ2-1, with 8 bases matching TRBD2. The J segment lost 4 bases and the V segment lost 5 bases, leaving 7 bases of the junction unmatched. The CDR3 length is 15 residues. CDR1 and CDR2 from the germline V gene are SGHTA and FQGNSA. CDR3 loop: CASSMFAGGYNEQFF. In nucleotides, the CDR3 is TGTGCCAGCAGCATGTTCGCGGGGGGTTACAATGAGCAGTTCTTC.

The rearrangement links TRBV5-6 to TRBJ1-4, with D unresolved. Germline lookup yields CDR1 SGHDT and CDR2 YYEEEE. Deletions cut 5 bases from V and 0 bases from J, with 8 bases between. The CDR3 is 14 amino acids. Here the CDR3 DNA reads TGTGCCAGCAGTAGAGTTGCAACTAATGAAAAACTGTTTTTT. This translates into CASSRVATNEKLFF. The full variable domain, with the rest looked up from reference TRBV5-6 and TRBJ1-4, is DAGVTQSPTHLIKTRGQQVTLRCSPKSGHDTVSWYQQALGQGPQFIFQYYEEEERQRGNFPDRFSGHQFPNYSSELNVNALLLGDSALYLCASSRVATNEKLFFGSGTQLSVL.

This clonotype was counted between two and nine times. With a much larger clone just one base away, this may be a read error. The CDR3 loop is CASSSNLIDSGGNGCTF. Here the CDR3 DNA reads TGTGCCAGCAGCTCCAACCTTATTGACAGTGGAGGAAATGGCTGCACCTTC. The rearrangement joins TRBV7-9 to TRBJ1-2; the D gene is possibly TRBD1 (5 bases). Germline V CDR1 and CDR2: SEHNR, FQNEAQ (reference sequence). The CDR3 runs 17 residues.

The chain carries TRBV5-6 and TRBJ1-2; D is unclear. From germline, CDR1 is SGHDT and CDR2 YYEEEE. V was clipped by 2 bases and J by 4 bases, with 9 bases between them. The CDR3 has 13 residues. In nucleotides, the CDR3 is TGTGCCAGCAGCTTTGGAGAAGTCTATGGCTACACCTTC. It is translated as CASSFGEVYGYTF.

This clonotype was observed a handful of times. V and J are TRBV7-8 and TRBJ2-2, with D possibly TRBD2 on 5 matching bases. Germline assignment: CDR1 SGHVS and CDR2 FQNEAQ. This CDR3 region has 14 residues. CDR3 in DNA: TGTGCTTTGAGGGCAGTCATAAACACCGGGGAGCTGTTTTTT. Its translation is CALRAVINTGELFF.

This clonotype was detected many times. The V gene is TRBV30, the J gene TRBJ2-6, with a weak D call TRBD2 (6 bases). Germline loops: CDR1 GTSNPN, CDR2 SVGIG (reference sequence). Trimming stripped 5 bases from V and 4 bases from J, with 6 bases between. This CDR3 has 12 amino acids. CDR3 amino acids: CAWGGGANVLTF. DNA of the CDR3: TGTGCCTGGGGAGGGGGGGCCAACGTCCTGACTTTC. Looking up the rest from reference TRBV30 and TRBJ2-6 gives the full variable domain: SQTIHQWPATLVQPVGSPLSLECTVEGTSNPNLYWYRQAAGRGLQLLFYSVGIGQISSEVPQNLSASRPQDRQFILSSKKLLLSDSGFYLCAWGGGANVLTFGAGSRLTVL.

This clonotype was observed many times. This chain uses TRBV20-1 with TRBJ1-1; perhaps TRBD1 as D (6 bases). Germline CDR1 DFQATT, CDR2 SNEGSKA (reference sequence). Trimming shortened V by 1 base and J by 4 bases, and 19 bases separated the two germline ends. The CDR3 has 16 amino acids. The CDR3 reads CSARVFTGAFATEAFF. The CDR3 region has the DNA TGCAGTGCTAGAGTGTTCACGGGGGCTTTTGCCACTGAAGCTTTCTTT.

This clonotype was observed many times. The rearrangement links TRBV9 to TRBJ2-5; TRBD2 is a possible D gene (7 bases). CDR1 is SGDLS, CDR2 YYNGEE, per germline. The CDR3 extends over 14 amino acids. Trimming removed 3 bases from V and 0 bases from J, with 9 bases in between. The CDR3 DNA reads as TGTGCCAGCAGCGAGGGGGGGTACCAAGAGACCCAGTACTTC. Translating it yields CASSEGGYQETQYF.

This clonotype was observed at least ten times. J is TRBJ2-7 and V is TRBV5-1, with 8 bases fitting TRBD1. Germline V lookup: CDR1 SGHRS, CDR2 YFSETQ. CDR3 size: 14 residues. The J segment lost 6 bases and the V segment lost 5 bases, leaving 10 bases of the junction unmatched. CDR3 DNA sequence: TGCGCCAGCAGAACCGGGACAGGCCCCCTCGAGCAGTACTTC. Translating it yields CASRTGTGPLEQYF.

CDR3 coding DNA: TGCAGTGCGCTGACTAGCGGGAGTGTAACAGATACGCAGTATTTT. It yields the protein CSALTSGSVTDTQYF. The rearrangement joins TRBV20-1 to TRBJ2-3; TRBD2 matches 12 bases. The CDR3 consists of 15 residues. V shed 6 bases and J 3 bases; nucleotides not matched to a gene: 7. CDR1 and CDR2 from the germline V gene are DFQATT and SNEGSKA (reference sequence).

This clonotype was seen at least ten times. The chain has TRBV5-1 and TRBJ1-1; D uncertain. Trimming took 0 bases from V and 7 from J, leaving 13 bases between them. This CDR3 contains 14 residues. Germline-derived CDR1 and CDR2 are SGHRS and YFSETQ. The CDR3 loop reads CASSLDGYAHEAFF. The CDR3 DNA is TGCGCCAGCAGCTTGGACGGTTACGCGCATGAAGCTTTCTTT.

This clonotype was counted only a few times. The chain is built from TRBV20-1 and TRBJ1-1, with D unresolved. CDR3 length: 11 residues. The germline CDR1 and CDR2 sequences are DFQATT and SNEGSKA (reference sequence). V was trimmed by 3 bases and J by 4 bases, leaving 6 bases between them. Here the CDR3 reads CSARSSTEAFF. The CDR3 DNA is TGCAGTGCTAGGAGTAGCACTGAAGCTTTCTTT.

V and J are TRBV5-6 and TRBJ1-6, with D uncertain. Germline V lookup: CDR1 SGHDT, CDR2 YYEEEE. Trimming removed 5 bases from V and 0 bases from J, with 9 bases in between. The CDR3 consists of 15 residues. The CDR3 bases are TGTGCCAGCAGATCGAGGAGCTCCTATAATTCACCCCTCCACTTT. The encoded protein is CASRSRSSYNSPLHF.

With regard to this clonotype: One junction end does not reproduce the germline sequence, and a read error may be involved. The chain combines TRBV12-3 or TRBV12-4 with TRBJ2-4; TRBD1 agrees at 7 bases. CDR3 length: 18 amino acids. CDR3 bases: TGTGCCAGCAGTCCCTGGGTGGCAGGGGGATTAGCCAAAAACATCCAGTACTTC. It codes for CASSPWVAGGLAKNIQYF.

The gene calls are TRBV7-9 and TRBJ1-5; 7 nucleotides match TRBD1. This CDR3 is 14 amino acids long. Trimming took 5 bases from V and 3 from J; bases not matched to a gene: 4. Germline V lookup: CDR1 SEHNR, CDR2 FQNEAQ (reference sequence). The CDR3 nucleotides read TGTGCCAGCAGCCCTACAGGGGACAATCAGCCCCAGCATTTT. It codes for CASSPTGDNQPQHF.

This clonotype occurred many times. At one end, the junction sequence differs from germline, possibly due to a read error. For the CDR3, the DNA is TGTGCCAGCAGTTTAGCTAGGGGGAACACTGAAGCTTTCTTT. Translating gives CASSLARGNTEAFF. The rearrangement links TRBV7-2 to TRBJ1-1, with a possible D match to TRBD1 (5 bases). The germline V gene encodes CDR1 SGHTA and CDR2 FQGNSA. This CDR3 has 14 residues.